The T cell receptor (beta chain) described here comes from a study of blood T cell repertoires in COVID-19. Overall study: Sources were T cells, B-cell-depleted T cells, or PBMCs; the material itself was cDNA or gDNA.

Germline CDR1 LNHDA, CDR2 SQIVND (reference sequence). Trimming took 6 bases from V and 5 from J, leaving 13 bases between them. The CDR3 runs 13 residues. The protocol was immunoSEQ multiplex PCR, while the TCRdb copy is restricted to in-frame clones and leaves out a portion. The table shows around 220,000 clones, with 80% occurring only once. The TCR originated in a woman aged 40 to 50 with acute COVID-19. The sample consisted of PBMCs or T cells enriched from blood (not recorded which). V is TRBV19 and J is TRBJ2-5, with D possibly TRBD2 on 5 matching bases. The CDR3 DNA is TGTGCCAGTAGCCCCAGGAGAGGGGAGACCCAGTACTTC. It codes for CASSPRRGETQYF.